These 31 T cell receptor beta chains share one sample of origin, sequenced in a study of CD8 T cell repertoires and HIV-1 epitope variants. No antigens are known for them. The repertoire was sequenced with immunoSEQ multiplex PCR; TCRdb's copy has only in-frame clones and lacks some. The sample shows 4,500 or so clones, about two thirds of them seen only once. The sequencing input was cultured CD8+ T cells derived from PBMCs. The receptors were sampled from a male donor with HIV.

The V and J genes are TRBV4-1 and TRBJ1-1; D is unresolved. V shed 0 bases and J shed 6 bases, with 14 bases lying between them. Germline V lookup: CDR1 MGHRA, CDR2 YSYEKL. This CDR3 has 15 residues. DNA for the CDR3: TGCGCCAGCAGCCAAGATAACAGTTTCCTCCCTGAAGCTTTCTTT. Translation gives CASSQDNSFLPEAFF.

The genes are TRBV7-2 and TRBJ2-5, with TRBD1 as a possible D gene (5 bases). There are 14 residues in the CDR3. Germline CDR1 and CDR2: SGHTA and FQGNSA. V was trimmed by 5 bases and J by 5 bases, leaving 15 bases between them. CDR3 coding DNA: TGTGCCAGCAGCCTAGGGGTGGTTGGGGAGACCCAGTACTTC. Residues: CASSLGVVGETQYF.

This clone was seen a handful of times. The J gene is TRBJ2-7, the V gene TRBV11-2; D gene uncertain. V lost 5 bases, J lost 1 base, and 3 bases lay in between. The germline V gene encodes CDR1 SGHAT and CDR2 FQNNGV. The CDR3 length is 11 residues. The CDR3 loop is CASSASYEQYF. CDR3 bases: TGTGCCAGCAGCGCTTCCTACGAGCAGTACTTC.

V gene TRBV11-2 combines with J gene TRBJ2-7; D assignment may be TRBD1 or TRBD2 (5 bases each). Germline CDR1 is SGHAT and CDR2 is FQNNGV. Trimming removed 5 bases at V and 3 bases at J, with 14 bases between. The length of the CDR3 is 14 residues. CDR3 region: CASSPGQGSYEQYF. The DNA of the CDR3 is TGTGCCAGCAGCCCGGGGCAGGGCAGCTACGAGCAGTACTTC.

The chain has TRBV5-4 and TRBJ1-5; weak D call: TRBD1 (6 bases). This CDR3 spans 14 amino acids. CDR1 and CDR2 from the germline V gene are SGHNT and YYREEE (reference sequence). Trimming took off 3 bases at V and 1 base at J, with 8 bases between the two ends. CDR3 nucleotide sequence: TGTGCCAGCAGCTATGGACAGAGCAATCAGCCCCAGCATTTT. It is translated as CASSYGQSNQPQHF.

This clone is medium-sized by share. The chain recombines TRBV4-1 with TRBJ1-1; the match to TRBD1 covers 8 bases. Losses at the gene ends were 4 bases for V and 8 bases for J; bases not matched to a gene: 6. Per germline, CDR1 MGHRA and CDR2 YSYEKL. The CDR3 loop spans 13 amino acids. In DNA, the CDR3 is TGCGCCAGCAGCCGTTTACAGGGGGAGGAAGCTTTCTTT. Translation gives CASSRLQGEEAFF.

The chain carries TRBV9 and TRBJ2-7; 10 bases are shared with TRBD1. CDR1 is SGDLS and CDR2 is YYNGEE in the germline V gene. The CDR3 loop spans 15 amino acids. Germline trimming cut 2 bases from V and 1 base from J; bases unmatched to any gene: 3. CDR3 DNA sequence: TGTGCCAGCAGCGTCGGGACAGGGGTATCCTACGAGCAGTACTTC. This codes for CASSVGTGVSYEQYF.

The V gene is TRBV5-1, the J gene TRBJ2-2, with 12 nucleotides matching TRBD2. V was pared by 3 bases and J by 2 bases, with 2 bases of the junction left unmatched. This CDR3 has 16 residues. Germline CDR1 reads SGHRS; CDR2 reads YFSETQ. Written as DNA, the CDR3 is TGCGCCAGCAGCTCCGGACTAGCGGGAAACACCGGGGAGCTGTTTTTT. Translating it yields CASSSGLAGNTGELFF.

The V and J genes are TRBV2 and TRBJ2-3; D ambiguous. The CDR3 is made up of 10 amino acids. V lost 6 bases and J 6 bases, leaving 4 bases between the germline ends. Germline CDR1 and CDR2: SNHLY and FYNNEI. The CDR3 is CASRQDTQYF. The CDR3, as DNA: TGTGCCAGCAGACAGGATACGCAGTATTTT.

This rearrangement joins TRBV9 to TRBJ1-1, with TRBD1 as a possible D gene (6 bases). CDR3 length: 14 residues. CDR1 SGDLS and CDR2 YYNGEE come from the germline V gene. V lost 4 bases, J lost 1 base, and 11 bases lay in between. The CDR3 DNA is TGTGCCAGCAGCAAAGGGACACCGAACACTGAAGCTTTCTTT. It codes for CASSKGTPNTEAFF.

The rearrangement links TRBV19 to TRBJ2-7, with no clear D. CDR3 size: 13 residues. Per germline, CDR1 LNHDA and CDR2 SQIVND (reference sequence). Trimming stripped 9 bases from V and 1 base from J, with 13 bases between. Here the CDR3 DNA reads TGTGCCAGCTCTTTCGGACGATCCTACGAGCAGTACTTC. Translated: CASSFGRSYEQYF.

This rearrangement joins TRBV10-3 to TRBJ2-2, with D maybe TRBD2 (7 bases). V was cut by 10 bases and J by 3 bases, with 12 bases left in between. The CDR3 runs 13 residues. Germline assignment: CDR1 ENHRY and CDR2 SYGVKD. The CDR3 bases are TGTGCCACCGCGGGGGCGGACACCGGGGAGCTGTTTTTT. This encodes CATAGADTGELFF.

This rearrangement joins TRBV15 to TRBJ2-2, with TRBD2 matching over 10 bases. The CDR3 contains 18 residues. The V gene end was trimmed by 0 bases and the J gene end by 5 bases; junction bases not matched to a gene: 9. Per the germline V gene, CDR1 is LNHNV and CDR2 is YYDKDF (reference sequence). The DNA for the CDR3 is TGTGCCACCAGCAGAGACAGGAGCGGGACTAGCGAGACCGGGGAGCTGTTTTTT. As protein: CATSRDRSGTSETGELFF. Complete variable domain (other parts from reference TRBV15 and TRBJ2-2): DAMVIQNPRYQVTQFGKPVTLSCSQTLNHNVMYWYQQKSSQAPKLLFHYYDKDFNNEADTPDNFQSRRPNTSFCFLDIRSPGLGDTAMYLCATSRDRSGTSETGELFFGEGSRLTVL.

The chain couples TRBV30 to TRBJ2-7, with TRBD2 identical over 12 bases. Germline V lookup: CDR1 GTSNPN, CDR2 SVGIG (reference sequence). There are 18 residues in the CDR3. Unmatched junction bases numbered 13, after V lost 3 bases and J lost 1 base. The CDR3 nucleotides read TGTGCCTGGAGCGATACTAGCGGGGGGAACCTCATTTCCTACGAGCAGTACTTC. Amino acids: CAWSDTSGGNLISYEQYF. Filled out from reference TRBV30 and TRBJ2-7, the complete variable domain reads SQTIHQWPATLVQPVGSPLSLECTVEGTSNPNLYWYRQAAGRGLQLLFYSVGIGQISSEVPQNLSASRPQDRQFILSSKKLLLSDSGFYLCAWSDTSGGNLISYEQYFGPGTRLTVT.

This chain links TRBV4-3 with TRBJ2-1, with a possible D match to TRBD1 (6 bases). Germline CDR1 reads LGHNA; CDR2 reads YSLEER. The CDR3 sequence is 15 residues long. V was trimmed by 4 bases and J by 1 base, leaving 11 bases between them. The chain's CDR3 is CASSRSQGSYNEQFF. The CDR3 coding sequence is TGCGCCAGCAGCCGCTCTCAGGGGTCCTACAATGAGCAGTTCTTC.

The CDR3 bases are TGTGCCAGCAGCGTAGCGTCCTTAGCGGCCGGGGAGCTGTTTTTT. Its protein is CASSVASLAAGELFF. The chain has TRBV9 and TRBJ2-2; perhaps TRBD2 as D (6 bases). CDR3 length: 15 amino acids. Germline CDR1 reads SGDLS; CDR2 reads YYNGEE. The V gene lost 0 bases and the J gene lost 6 bases, with 12 bases spanning the gap.

This clone has only a few counts. The chain joins TRBV28 to TRBJ1-6, with 7 bases fitting TRBD1. Looked up from germline, CDR1 is MDHEN and CDR2 is SYDVKM. The CDR3 spans 15 residues. J was trimmed by 8 bases and V by 7 bases; bases with no gene match: 11. In DNA form, the CDR3 reads TGTGCCAGCAAGCTTATGGGACAGTGGGATTCACCCCTCCACTTT. Its protein is CASKLMGQWDSPLHF.

The rearrangement joins TRBV27 to TRBJ2-7, with 7 positions matching TRBD2. With V trimmed by 2 bases and J by 2 bases, 9 bases remained unmatched. The CDR3 length is 16 residues. Germline V gene lookup returns CDR1 MNHEY and CDR2 SMNVEV (reference sequence). The CDR3, as DNA: TGTGCCAGCAGTTTAGCAGGAAGTGGGAGGGCCTACGAGCAGTACTTC. This translates into CASSLAGSGRAYEQYF.

The chain uses TRBV27 and TRBJ2-3; 9 bases agree with TRBD2. This CDR3 region has 17 residues. Germline V CDR1 and CDR2: MNHEY, SMNVEV (reference sequence). V lost 4 bases and J lost 2; bases outside the gene matches: 10. CDR3 residues: CASSSTSTSGDTDTQYF. The CDR3 coding sequence is TGTGCCAGCAGTTCTACATCGACTAGCGGAGACACAGATACGCAGTATTTT.

The chain has TRBV7-6 and TRBJ2-1; no reliable D call. In germline, CDR1 is SGHVS, CDR2 FNYEAQ. This CDR3 is built from 13 residues. V dropped 1 base and J dropped 9 bases, with 10 bases sitting between them. This CDR3 reads CASSLDGASEQFF. CDR3 DNA: TGTGCCAGCAGCTTAGACGGTGCCAGTGAGCAGTTCTTC.

The V call is TRBV6-6, the J call TRBJ1-2; 8 nucleotides agree with TRBD1. V lost 0 bases and J lost 6; bases outside the gene matches: 9. This CDR3 has 16 amino acids. Germline V gives CDR1 MNHNY, CDR2 SVGAGI (reference sequence). DNA of the CDR3: TGTGCCAGCAGTTACTCCTTGCCAGGGGGCGCGGATGGCTACACCTTC. Translation gives CASSYSLPGGADGYTF.

This chain uses TRBV28 with TRBJ2-1; 9 nucleotides line up with TRBD2. This CDR3 contains 15 residues. CDR1 is MDHEN and CDR2 is SYDVKM in the germline V gene. V dropped 6 bases and J dropped 6; count of bases not matched to a gene: 9. CDR3 bases: TGTGCCAGCAGGAGCCGACTAGCGGCCCTCAATGAGCAGTTCTTC. This codes for CASRSRLAALNEQFF.

The genes are TRBV30 and TRBJ1-5; D is unresolved. The CDR3 runs to 13 residues. The germline V and J ends were trimmed by 8 bases and 1 base, with 12 bases remaining between them. Germline V gene sequence: CDR1 GTSNPN, CDR2 SVGIG (reference sequence). The CDR3 reads CALRGLSNQPQHF. CDR3 sequence (DNA): TGTGCCCTTCGGGGTCTCAGCAATCAGCCCCAGCATTTT.

The table lists this clone with a few counts. The CDR3 sequence: CASRPGLAASGELFF. The CDR3 region has the DNA TGTGCCAGCAGGCCGGGACTAGCTGCCTCCGGGGAGCTGTTTTTT. This sequence joins TRBV7-9 and TRBJ2-2, with 9 bases aligning to TRBD2. This CDR3 region has 15 residues. Germline loops: CDR1 SEHNR, CDR2 FQNEAQ (reference sequence). Germline trimming cut 6 bases from V and 6 bases from J; bases unmatched to any gene: 8.

This clone was recorded once. The CDR3 loop is CASLEGPGPLYEQYF. As DNA, the CDR3 is TGTGCCAGCCTCGAAGGACCAGGACCACTCTACGAGCAGTACTTC. The genes are TRBV27 and TRBJ2-7; D not certain. Germline V CDR1 and CDR2: MNHEY, SMNVEV (reference sequence). The CDR3 consists of 15 residues. The germline V and J ends were trimmed by 8 bases and 3 bases, with 20 bases remaining between them.

The sample holds a few counts of this clone. The V call is TRBV27, the J call TRBJ2-1, with a weak D call TRBD1 (6 bases). The germline CDR1 and CDR2 sequences are MNHEY and SMNVEV (reference sequence). The V end lost 2 bases, the J end lost 0 bases, and 14 bases lay between the germline ends. The CDR3 length is 17 residues. CDR3 nucleotides: TGTGCCAGCAGTTTAAAACAGGGTGAGGGCTCCTACAATGAGCAGTTCTTC. This sequence encodes CASSLKQGEGSYNEQFF.

The chain uses TRBV19 and TRBJ1-4; no clear D. With 5 bases removed from V and 8 bases from J, the gap between germline ends came to 12 bases. The CDR3 spans 13 residues. CDR1 and CDR2 from the germline V gene are LNHDA and SQIVND (reference sequence). DNA of the CDR3: TGTGCCAGTAGTCCCCCTCCCGGGGAAAAACTGTTTTTT. Amino acid sequence: CASSPPPGEKLFF.

The gene calls are TRBV9 and TRBJ1-5; 9 bases match TRBD1. The V and J ends lost 0 bases and 6 bases, in that order; junction bases with no gene match: 7. Germline loops: CDR1 SGDLS, CDR2 YYNGEE. CDR3 length: 16 residues. CDR3 nucleotides: TGTGCCAGCAGCGTAGATTCGACAGGGGGAGGTCAGCCCCAGCATTTT. Its protein product is CASSVDSTGGGQPQHF.

This clone was seen a handful of times. The chain has TRBV7-9 and TRBJ1-4; perhaps TRBD1 as D (5 bases). V lost 5 bases to trimming and J lost 5 bases, with 15 bases between them. Germline V gene sequence: CDR1 SEHNR, CDR2 FQNEAQ (reference sequence). This CDR3 has 15 amino acids. The CDR3 DNA follows: TGTGCCAGCAGCCCGCTCGACAGTGAGAATGAAAAACTGTTTTTT. It codes for CASSPLDSENEKLFF.

The table lists this clone with a few counts. This chain connects TRBV4-3 to TRBJ2-5; D gene ambiguous. V was trimmed by 5 bases and J by 5 bases, leaving 12 bases between them. The CDR3 loop spans 13 amino acids. The germline V gene has CDR1 LGHNA and CDR2 YSLEER. CDR3 in amino acids: CASSSLLTETQYF. CDR3 coding DNA: TGCGCCAGCAGCTCCCTTCTCACGGAGACCCAGTACTTC.

J is TRBJ2-1 and V is TRBV7-9; D is perhaps TRBD1 (6 bases). Germline V lookup: CDR1 SEHNR, CDR2 FQNEAQ (reference sequence). V was shortened by 2 bases and J by 7 bases, with 12 bases between the two germline ends. The CDR3 runs to 14 residues. The CDR3 DNA reads as TGTGCCAGCAGCTTAATTAGGGGGTTGAATGAGCAGTTCTTC. As protein: CASSLIRGLNEQFF.